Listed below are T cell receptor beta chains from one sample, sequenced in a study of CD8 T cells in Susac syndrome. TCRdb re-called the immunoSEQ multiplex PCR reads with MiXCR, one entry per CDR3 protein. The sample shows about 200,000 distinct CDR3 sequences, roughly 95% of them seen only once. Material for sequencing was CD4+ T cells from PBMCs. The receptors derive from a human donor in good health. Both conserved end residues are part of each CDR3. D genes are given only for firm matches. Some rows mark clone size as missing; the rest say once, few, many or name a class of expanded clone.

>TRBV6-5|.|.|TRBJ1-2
TGTGCCAGCAGTTCTTGGTCTAACTATGGCTACACCTTC
CASSSWSNYGYTF
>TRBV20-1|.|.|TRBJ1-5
TGCAGTGCTAGAGATCGGTGGGGGTATAGCAATCAGCCCCAGCATTTT
CSARDRWGYSNQPQHF
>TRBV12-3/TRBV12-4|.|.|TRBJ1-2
TGTGCCAGCAGTCAGGACAGAAAATATGGCTACACCTTC
CASSQDRKYGYTF
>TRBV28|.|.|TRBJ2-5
TGTGCCAGCAGGAACAGGGCCGCATGGGAGACCCAGTACTTC
CASRNRAAWETQYF
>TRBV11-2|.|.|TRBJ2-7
TGTGCCAGCAGCGCAGGGTCCTACGAGCAGTACTTC
CASSAGSYEQYF
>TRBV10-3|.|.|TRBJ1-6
TGTGCCATCAGTGAGGGGGCCTCGTATAATTCACCCCTCCACTTT
CAISEGASYNSPLHF
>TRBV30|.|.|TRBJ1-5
TGTGCCTGGGGACTACTCGGACGGGTTGGGCCCCAGCATTTT
CAWGLLGRVGPQHF
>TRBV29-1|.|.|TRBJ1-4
TGCAGCGTTGAAGGTGGTGAAAAACTGTTTTTT
CSVEGGEKLFF
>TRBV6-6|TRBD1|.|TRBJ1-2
TGTGCCAGCAGATCGCGACAGGGAGGCTATGGCTACACCTTC
CASRSRQGGYGYTF
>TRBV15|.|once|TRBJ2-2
TGTGCCACCAGCAGACCCTATAGGGACGGGGAGCTGTTTTTT
CATSRPYRDGELFF
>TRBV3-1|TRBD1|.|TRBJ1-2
TGTGCCAGCAGGACTACCGGGACAGGGAACTATGGCTACACCTTC
CASRTTGTGNYGYTF
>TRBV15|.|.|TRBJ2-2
TGTGCCACCAGCAGAGATAGGGGGAACACCGGGGAGCTGTTTTTT
CATSRDRGNTGELFF
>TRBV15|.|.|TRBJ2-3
TGTGCCACCAGCAGAGAAGGCGTGGTTCACGCGCAGTATTTT
CATSREGVVHAQYF
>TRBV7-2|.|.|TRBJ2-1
TGTGCCAGCAGCTTAGGCGGGACCAGCGACAATGAGCAGTTCTTC
CASSLGGTSDNEQFF
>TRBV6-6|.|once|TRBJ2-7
TGTGCCAGCAGTTATTCTAGCGAGGGTAACGAGCAGTACTTC
CASSYSSEGNEQYF
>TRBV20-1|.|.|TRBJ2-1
TGCAGTGCTCCGGACATAAGGTCCTACAATGAGCAGTTCTTC
CSAPDIRSYNEQFF
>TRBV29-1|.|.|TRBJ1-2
TGCAGCGTTGTCGCCAACTATGGCTACACCTTC
CSVVANYGYTF
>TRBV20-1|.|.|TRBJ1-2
TGCAGTGCTAGGCCTGTTGCAGGGGATAACTATGGCTACACCTTC
CSARPVAGDNYGYTF
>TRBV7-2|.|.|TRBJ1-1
TGTGCCAGCAGCTTAAAAGGTCTGAACACTGAAGCTTTCTTT
CASSLKGLNTEAFF
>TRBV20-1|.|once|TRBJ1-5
TGCAGTGCTAAGAGGGTTAATCAGCCCCAGCATTTT
CSAKRVNQPQHF
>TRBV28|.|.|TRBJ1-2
TGTGCCAGCAGACCGACAGCTAACTATGGCTACACCTTC
CASRPTANYGYTF
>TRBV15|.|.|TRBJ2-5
TGTGCCACCAGCAGAGATCCCTCCGCGGAGACCCAGTACTTC
CATSRDPSAETQYF
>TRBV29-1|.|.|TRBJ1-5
TGCAGCGTCGTTCAGGGAGGGAATCAGCCCCAGCATTTT
CSVVQGGNQPQHF
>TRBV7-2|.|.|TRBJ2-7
TGTGCCAGCAGCTTAGCTGGGGTCGCGTCCTACGAGCAGTACTTC
CASSLAGVASYEQYF
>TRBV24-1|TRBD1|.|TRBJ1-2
TGTGCCACCAGTGACGGGACAGACTATGGCTACACCTTC
CATSDGTDYGYTF
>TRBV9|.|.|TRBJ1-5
TGTGCCAGCAGCCCAGGAAGGGGGGCAGGAAGCAATCAGCCCCAGCATTTT
CASSPGRGAGSNQPQHF
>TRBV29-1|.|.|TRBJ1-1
TGCAGCGTTGAAAACCTTTATACAGGGAGAGAAGCTTTCTTT
CSVENLYTGREAFF
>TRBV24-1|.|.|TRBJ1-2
TGTGCCACCAGTGACCCGGACGGCTACTATGGCTACACCTTC
CATSDPDGYYGYTF
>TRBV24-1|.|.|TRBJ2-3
TGTGCCACCAGTGGGGGGTCATCGAATACAGATACGCAGTATTTT
CATSGGSSNTDTQYF
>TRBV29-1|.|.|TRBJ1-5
TGCAGCGGGAGCTCAGGGCCTCTCCAGCCCCAGCATTTT
CSGSSGPLQPQHF
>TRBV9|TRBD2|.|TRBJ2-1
TGTGCCAGCAGCCACCGGACTAGCGGGGGATTGTATGAGCAGTTCTTC
CASSHRTSGGLYEQFF
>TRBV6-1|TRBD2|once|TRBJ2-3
TGTGCCAGCAGTCGATTAGAGGTAGCGGGAGCAGATACGCAGTATTTT
CASSRLEVAGADTQYF
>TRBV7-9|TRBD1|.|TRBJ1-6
TGTGCCAGCAACCCCGGGACAGGCTATTCACCCCTCCACTTT
CASNPGTGYSPLHF
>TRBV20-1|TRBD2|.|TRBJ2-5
TGCAGGTGGGGGGGAGGACAAGAGACCCAGTACTTC
CRWGGGQETQYF
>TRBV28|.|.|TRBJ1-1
TGTGCCAGCAGTACCCGATGGGGGGACACTGAAGCTTTCTTT
CASSTRWGDTEAFF
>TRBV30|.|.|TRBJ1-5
TGTGCCTGGAGTGTTTACAATAGCAATCAGCCCCAGCATTTT
CAWSVYNSNQPQHF
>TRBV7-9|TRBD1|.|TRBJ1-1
TGTGCCAGCAGCTTACGGACAGGGGACACTGAAGCTTTCTTT
CASSLRTGDTEAFF
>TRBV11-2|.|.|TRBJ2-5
TGTGCCAGCAGCTTAGGGGCTAGGGCGTACCAAGAGACCCAGTACTTC
CASSLGARAYQETQYF
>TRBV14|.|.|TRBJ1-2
TGTGCCAGCAGCCAAGATCGTTATGGCTACACCTTC
CASSQDRYGYTF
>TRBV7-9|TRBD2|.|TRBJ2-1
TGTGCCAGCAGCCGAAAGCGGGAGGGCCTCTGGGGCTCCTACAATGAGCAGTTCTTC
CASSRKREGLWGSYNEQFF
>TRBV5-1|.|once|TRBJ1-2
TGCGCCAGCAGCTTAGATGACGACCACTATGGCTACACCTTC
CASSLDDDHYGYTF
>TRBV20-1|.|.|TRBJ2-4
TGCAGTGCTATTTCGGGAACGGCCCAAAACATTCAGTACTTC
CSAISGTAQNIQYF
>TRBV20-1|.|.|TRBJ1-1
TGCAGTGCTAGGGAGCGGGCGGGCACTGAAGCTTTCTTT
CSARERAGTEAFF
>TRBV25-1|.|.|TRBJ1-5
TGTGCCAGCAGTGGCCCAGGGAGTAGCAATCAGCCCCAGCATTTT
CASSGPGSSNQPQHF
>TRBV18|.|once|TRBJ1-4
TGTGCCAGCTCGCCGGGGGGGAATGAAAAACTGTTTTTT
CASSPGGNEKLFF
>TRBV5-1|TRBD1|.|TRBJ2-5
TGCGCCAGCAGCTTGGCGACAGGGCCCCAAGAGACCCAGTACTTC
CASSLATGPQETQYF
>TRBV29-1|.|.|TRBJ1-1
TGCAGCGTTGTAGTGCCAGGGAGAATGAACACTGAAGCTTTCTTT
CSVVVPGRMNTEAFF
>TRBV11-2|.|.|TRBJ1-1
TGTGCCAGCAGCTTATGGAGGGAGGGCCCAGGAACTGAAGCTTTCTTT
CASSLWREGPGTEAFF
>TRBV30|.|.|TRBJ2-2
TGTGCCTGGAGTAAGGGAACCGGGGAGCTGTTTTTT
CAWSKGTGELFF
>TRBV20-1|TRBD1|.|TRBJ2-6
TGCAGTGCTAGCGCGACAGGGGGCCGCTCTGGGGCCAACGTCCTGACTTTC
CSASATGGRSGANVLTF
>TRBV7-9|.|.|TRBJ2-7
TGTGCCAGCAGCAGTAAAGTTTTTAGCTCCTACGAGCAGTACTTC
CASSSKVFSSYEQYF
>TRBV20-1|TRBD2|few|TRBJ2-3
TGCAGTGCTAGAGGCCTAGCGGGGGGGACAGATACGCAGTATTTT
CSARGLAGGTDTQYF
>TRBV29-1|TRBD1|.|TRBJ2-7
TGCAGCGTGGCCCCCTGGGCAGGGGGCAACGAGCAGTACTTC
CSVAPWAGGNEQYF
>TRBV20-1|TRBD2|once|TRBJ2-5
TGCAGTGCTAGAGATCAGGAGCGGGGGGGCTTCCTGGAGACCCAGTACTTC
CSARDQERGGFLETQYF
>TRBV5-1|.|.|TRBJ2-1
TGCGCCAGCAGCTTTGGGGGGGCGTCCTACAATGAGCAGTTCTTC
CASSFGGASYNEQFF
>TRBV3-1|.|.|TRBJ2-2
TGTGCCAGCAGCCAATCAGCGGTTAACACCGGGGAGCTGTTTTTT
CASSQSAVNTGELFF
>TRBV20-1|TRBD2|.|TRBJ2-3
TGCAGTGCCAGGACCGGGCTAGCGGGGCCAGATACGCAGTATTTT
CSARTGLAGPDTQYF
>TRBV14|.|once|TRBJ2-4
TGTGCCAGCAGCCAAGGGGGCTTCAGGAACATTCAGTACTTC
CASSQGGFRNIQYF
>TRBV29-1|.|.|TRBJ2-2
TGCAGCGTCCCCGGGGGTGGGGATAACACCGGGGAGCTGTTTTTT
CSVPGGGDNTGELFF
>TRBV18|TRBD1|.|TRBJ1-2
TGTGCCAGCTCACCGAGTGGGGGACAGGATTATGGTTACACCTTC
CASSPSGGQDYGYTF